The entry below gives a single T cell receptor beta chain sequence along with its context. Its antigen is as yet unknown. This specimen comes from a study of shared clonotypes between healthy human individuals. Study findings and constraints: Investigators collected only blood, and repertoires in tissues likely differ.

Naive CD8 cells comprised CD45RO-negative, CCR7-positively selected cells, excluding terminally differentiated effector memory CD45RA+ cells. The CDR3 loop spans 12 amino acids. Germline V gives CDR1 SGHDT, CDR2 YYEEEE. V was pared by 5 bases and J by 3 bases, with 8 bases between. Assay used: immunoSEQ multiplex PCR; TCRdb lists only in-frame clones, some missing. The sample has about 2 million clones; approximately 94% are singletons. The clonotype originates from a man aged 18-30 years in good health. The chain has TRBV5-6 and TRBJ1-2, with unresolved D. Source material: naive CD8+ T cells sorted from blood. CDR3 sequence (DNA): TGTGCCAGCAGTCATGGGGACTATGGCTACACCTTC. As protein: CASSHGDYGYTF. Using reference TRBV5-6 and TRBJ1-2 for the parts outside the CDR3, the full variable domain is DAGVTQSPTHLIKTRGQQVTLRCSPKSGHDTVSWYQQALGQGPQFIFQYYEEEERQRGNFPDRFSGHQFPNYSSELNVNALLLGDSALYLCASSHGDYGYTFGSGTRLTVV.